These 13 T cell receptor beta chains came from one sample sequenced in a study of shared clonotypes between healthy human individuals. Clones were read by immunoSEQ multiplex PCR, and TCRdb kept only the in-frame ones, dropping some. The data show roughly 2 million clones, 85% to 95% seen once. Sequenced: naive CD4+ T cells sorted from blood. The subset here: CD45RA+ positively selected. Source of these receptors: a man aged 18 to 30 in good health.

V is TRBV2 and J is TRBJ1-5; 8 bases fit TRBD1. Germline V gene sequence: CDR1 SNHLY, CDR2 FYNNEI. This CDR3 spans 15 amino acids. After removal of 7 bases from V and 2 bases from J, the junction contained 7 bases not matched to a gene. CDR3 sequence reads: CASNPGGQGNQPQHF. The CDR3 DNA follows: TGTGCCAGCAACCCCGGGGGACAGGGCAATCAGCCCCAGCATTTT.

A single count supports this clone. V usage is TRBV7-8 and J usage is TRBJ2-1, with 7 bases that match TRBD1. The V and J ends lost 5 bases and 3 bases, in that order; junction bases with no gene match: 10. Per germline, CDR1 SGHVS and CDR2 FQNEAQ. The CDR3 has 16 amino acids. CDR3 loop: CASSGTGTVLYNEQFF. CDR3 sequence (DNA): TGTGCCAGCAGCGGTACCGGGACAGTACTCTACAATGAGCAGTTCTTC.

This clone was picked up one time. CDR3 DNA sequence: TGTGCCAGCAGCTTATCGTCCACCGGGGAGCTGTTTTTT. Amino acid sequence: CASSLSSTGELFF. The chain recombines TRBV7-6 with TRBJ2-2; D ambiguous. V was pared by 2 bases and J by 4 bases, with 5 bases between. The V gene's germline CDR1 is SGHVS and CDR2 FNYEAQ. The CDR3 has 13 amino acids.

The V and J genes are TRBV5-1 and TRBJ1-2; no firm D call. The V end lost 4 bases, the J end lost 3 bases, and 13 bases lay between the germline ends. From germline, CDR1 is SGHRS and CDR2 YFSETQ. There are 14 residues in the CDR3. CDR3 coding DNA: TGCGCCAGCAGCGCGGACTTATTGGACTATGGCTACACCTTC. Encoded protein: CASSADLLDYGYTF. The variable domain in full, completed from reference TRBV5-1 and TRBJ1-2, reads KAGVTQTPRYLIKTRGQQVTLSCSPISGHRSVSWYQQTPGQGLQFLFEYFSETQRNKGNFPGRFSGRQFSNSRSEMNVSTLELGDSALYLCASSADLLDYGYTFGSGTRLTVV.

This clone occurred once. A much larger clone differs by one base, so this may be a read error. The chain recombines TRBV11-2 with TRBJ2-7; no definite D call. This CDR3 is built from 11 residues. Per germline, CDR1 SGHAT and CDR2 FQNNGV. The V and J ends lost 1 base and 5 bases respectively, with 3 bases between them. Here the CDR3 reads CASSLAHEQYF. The CDR3 DNA reads TGTGCCAGCAGCTTAGCCCACGAGCAGTACTTC.

This rearrangement joins TRBV7-2 to TRBJ1-3; D call uncertain. Germline CDR1 is SGHTA and CDR2 is FQGNSA. V lost 3 bases and J lost 2, with 5 bases in between. This CDR3 region has 13 residues. The CDR3 nucleotides read TGTGCCAGCAGCTTGCCAGCTGGAAACACCATATATTTT. This gives the protein CASSLPAGNTIYF.

This sequence joins TRBV11-2 and TRBJ2-5, with TRBD2 identical over 7 bases. The CDR3 has 14 amino acids. The trim removed 3 bases at V and 5 bases at J, leaving 6 bases unmatched. Germline V lookup: CDR1 SGHAT, CDR2 FQNNGV. The CDR3 is CASSFLAAKETQYF. The CDR3 coding sequence is TGTGCCAGCAGCTTTCTAGCGGCCAAGGAGACCCAGTACTTC.

The chain recombines TRBV21-1 with TRBJ2-5; TRBD2, as called in the table, went unchecked against the DNA. TRBV21-1 is deemed a pseudogene. The CDR3 has 16 residues. CDR3 DNA sequence: TGTGCCAGCAGCCTTCGACTAGCGGGGAACCAAGAGACCCAGTACTTC. It encodes CASSLRLAGNQETQYF.

This sequence joins TRBV10-3 and TRBJ1-4, with 9 positions matching TRBD1. This CDR3 has 15 amino acids. V lost 6 bases to trimming and J lost 3 bases; unmatched junction nucleotides: 5. Germline loops: CDR1 ENHRY, CDR2 SYGVKD. DNA of the CDR3: TGTGCCATCAGAGGCGGGACAGGGTCTAATGAAAAACTGTTTTTT. Translation gives CAIRGGTGSNEKLFF.

This CDR3 reads CASSPGPSSNQPQHF. CDR3 nucleotides: TGTGCCAGCAGTCCGGGACCCTCTAGCAATCAGCCCCAGCATTTT. The rearrangement joins TRBV25-1 to TRBJ1-5; D is possibly TRBD1 (5 bases). The CDR3 consists of 15 residues. The ends were cut back, 5 bases at V and 0 bases at J, with 11 bases in the middle. Germline V CDR1 and CDR2: MGHDK, SYGVNS.

The chain carries TRBV6-1 and TRBJ1-3; D is undetermined. V lost 3 bases and J lost 5, with 11 bases in between. CDR1 MNHNS and CDR2 SASEGT come from the germline V gene. The CDR3 extends over 14 amino acids. The DNA of the CDR3 is TGTGCCAGCAGTGACCCCAGGACGAGAAACACCATATATTTT. Protein: CASSDPRTRNTIYF.

The V call is TRBV11-2, the J call TRBJ1-3; weak D call: TRBD1 (6 bases). Germline V gene sequence: CDR1 SGHAT, CDR2 FQNNGV. The CDR3 spans 16 residues. Trimming removed 3 bases at V and 0 bases at J, with 12 bases between. Here the CDR3 reads CASSLDRPFSGNTIYF. CDR3 DNA sequence: TGTGCCAGCAGCTTGGACAGACCATTCTCTGGAAACACCATATATTTT.

The rearrangement joins TRBV28 to TRBJ1-6; 11 bases line up with TRBD1. This CDR3 is 16 amino acids long. CDR1 is MDHEN and CDR2 is SYDVKM in the germline V gene. The junction had 8 bases not matched to a gene; V was cut back by 6 bases and J by 7 bases. CDR3 nucleotides: TGTGCCAGCAGCTTAACCGGGACAGGGGGAAATTCACCCCTCCACTTT. It translates to CASSLTGTGGNSPLHF.